This TCR beta chain originates from a study of control samples from healthy donors and cancer patients. TCRdb's copy holds only in-frame clones and misses some; the assay was immunoSEQ multiplex PCR. Of more than 95,000 clones in the sample, 92% were seen once. V was cut by 1 base and J by 8 bases, with 12 bases left in between. The CDR3 runs to 13 residues. Per germline, CDR1 SGHRS and CDR2 YFSETQ. The J gene is TRBJ1-2, the V gene TRBV5-1, with D unclear. This receptor was obtained from a man aged 80 or over with head and neck cancer. Sequenced input: PBMCs. In nucleotides, the CDR3 is TGCGCCAGCAGCTTGTGGGATACGGAGGGCTACACCTTC. This codes for CASSLWDTEGYTF.